A single sample is the source of the 2 T cell receptor beta chains below, sequenced in a study of blood T cell repertoires in COVID-19. Libraries were prepared by immunoSEQ multiplex PCR; TCRdb keeps only in-frame clonotypes and omits some of them. The repertoire holds a few hundred thousand clones, with 70% to 90% as singletons. The specimen sequenced was peripheral blood. The receptors derive from a man in his sixties with acute or convalescent COVID-19.

The gene calls are TRBV7-2 and TRBJ2-2, with 10 positions matching TRBD1. Per the germline V gene, CDR1 is SGHTA and CDR2 is FQGNSA. There are 15 residues in the CDR3. Trimming took 7 bases from V and 9 from J; bases not matched to a gene: 11. DNA of the CDR3: TGTGCCAGCACCGATCCGGGACAGGGGCCGCGGGAGCTGTTTTTT. It encodes CASTDPGQGPRELFF.

The V call is TRBV14, the J call TRBJ2-1, with 7 bases matching TRBD2. Germline CDR1 is SGHDN and CDR2 is FVKESK. The V and J ends lost 1 base and 6 bases, in that order; junction bases with no gene match: 9. The CDR3 has 16 amino acids. CDR3 DNA: TGTGCCAGCAGCCAAGTTGGGGGGAGGGTCGGCAATGAGCAGTTCTTC. Encoded protein: CASSQVGGRVGNEQFF.